A single sample gave rise to the 2 T cell receptor beta chains below, sequenced in a study of vaccination effects on CD4 cells after COVID-19. What these receptors recognize is not known. Antigen-specific CD4+ T cells were expanded with viral peptide pools in the ViraFEST assay before sequencing. Culture proceeded for under twelve days, and CD4+ T cells were then isolated. Nucleocapsid antibody tests were negative, and the vaccine recipients had no prior SARS-CoV-2 infection. Libraries were prepared by immunoSEQ multiplex PCR; TCRdb keeps only in-frame clonotypes and omits some of them. This table has some 68,000 clones, roughly 76% appearing once. The source was CD4+ T cells from PBMCs cultured with HCoV-OC43 spike peptides, collected before COVID-19 vaccination. Indicated subset: HCoV-OC43 spike overlapping peptide pool stimulation. These receptors originate from a human donor who received a COVID-19 vaccine.

The rearrangement joins TRBV29-1 to TRBJ1-2, with D possibly TRBD1 on 6 matching bases. The CDR3 totals 11 residues. Trimming removed 6 bases at V and 9 bases at J, with 14 bases between. Germline V gene data show CDR1 as SQVTM and CDR2 as ANQGSEA. The CDR3 nucleotides are TGCAGCGTACCCTGGGGGGCTAGCTACACCTTC. It yields the protein CSVPWGASYTF.

This clone occurred once. CDR3 sequence (DNA): TGTGCCAGCAGCCTGGGACAGGGGAGTTCTGGGGCCAACGTCCTGACTTTC. Protein: CASSLGQGSSGANVLTF. V gene TRBV7-6 combines with J gene TRBJ2-6; 10 nucleotides line up with TRBD1. There are 17 residues in the CDR3. The germline V gene has CDR1 SGHVS and CDR2 FNYEAQ. With V trimmed by 5 bases and J by 1 base, 5 bases remained unmatched. The full variable domain, completed using reference TRBV7-6 and TRBJ2-6, is GAGVSQSPRYKVTKRGQDVALRCDPISGHVSLYWYRQALGQGPEFLTYFNYEAQQDKSGLPNDRFSAERPEGSISTLTIQRTEQRDSAMYRCASSLGQGSSGANVLTFGAGSRLTVL.